The sequence of this T cell receptor beta chain was determined in a study of cytomegalovirus exposure and HLA in healthy donors. Study-wide findings and caveats: The authors confirmed in vitro that three CMV-associated chains were specific for CMV antigens. Whilst most TCR sequences proved rare, a subset of public TCRs occurred across many donors. The classifier was said to identify cytomegalovirus status with high specificity and sensitivity. In the roughly 120 validation repertoires, just under 95% of cluster scores exceeded 0, per a later analysis.

In the case of this clone: Its antigen is currently unknown.

Measured with immunoSEQ multiplex PCR; TCRdb has only the in-frame clones, and not every one. The data show fewer than 400,000 clones, approximately 90% seen once. From germline, CDR1 is SGHVS and CDR2 FNYEAQ. The CDR3 covers 13 residues. V gave up 1 base and J gave up 5 bases, with 8 bases separating them. V and J are TRBV7-6 and TRBJ2-5; D not resolved. The sequenced sample was PBMCs. This receptor was obtained from a woman aged 18 to 35 in good health and CMV-seronegative. CDR3 sequence (DNA): TGTGCCAGCAGCTTAGAACTAAGGGAGACCCAGTACTTC. Translated: CASSLELRETQYF.